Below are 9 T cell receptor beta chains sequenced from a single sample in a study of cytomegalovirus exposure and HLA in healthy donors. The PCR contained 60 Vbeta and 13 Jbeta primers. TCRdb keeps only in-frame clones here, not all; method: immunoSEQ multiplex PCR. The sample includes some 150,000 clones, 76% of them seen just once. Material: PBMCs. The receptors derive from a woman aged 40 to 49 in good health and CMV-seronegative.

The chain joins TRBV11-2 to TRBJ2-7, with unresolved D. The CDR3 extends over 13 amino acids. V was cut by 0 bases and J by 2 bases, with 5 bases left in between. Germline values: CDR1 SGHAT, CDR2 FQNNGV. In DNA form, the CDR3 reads TGTGCCAGCAGCTTAGAGTTAGCCTACGAGCAGTACTTC. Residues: CASSLELAYEQYF.

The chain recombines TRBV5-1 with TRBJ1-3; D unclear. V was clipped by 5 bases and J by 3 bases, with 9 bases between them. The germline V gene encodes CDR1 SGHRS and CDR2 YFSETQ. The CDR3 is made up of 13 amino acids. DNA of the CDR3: TGCGCCAGCAGTACGGGGTATGGAAACACCATATATTTT. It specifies CASSTGYGNTIYF.

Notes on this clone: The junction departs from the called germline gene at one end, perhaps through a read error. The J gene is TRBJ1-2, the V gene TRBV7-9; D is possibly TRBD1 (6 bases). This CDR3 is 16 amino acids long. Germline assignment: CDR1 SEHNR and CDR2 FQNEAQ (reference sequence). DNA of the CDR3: TGTTCCAGCAGCCCACCGCCGGCAGGGGCATTCTATGGCTACACCTTC. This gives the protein CSSSPPPAGAFYGYTF.

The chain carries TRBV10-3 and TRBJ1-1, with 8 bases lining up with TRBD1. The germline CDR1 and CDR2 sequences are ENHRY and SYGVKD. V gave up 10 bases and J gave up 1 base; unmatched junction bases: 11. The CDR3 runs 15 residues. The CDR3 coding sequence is TGTGCCACTGAAGGACAGGGTGTGAAGAACACTGAAGCTTTCTTT. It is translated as CATEGQGVKNTEAFF.

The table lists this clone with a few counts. CDR3 protein: CASSIRGYGYTF. DNA of the CDR3: TGTGCCAGTAGTATAAGGGGGTATGGCTACACCTTC. The chain uses TRBV19 and TRBJ1-2; tentatively, D is TRBD1 (6 bases). Germline CDR1 reads LNHDA; CDR2 reads SQIVND (reference sequence). The CDR3 contains 12 residues. Trimming removed 2 bases at V and 5 bases at J, with 6 bases between.

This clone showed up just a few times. CDR3 nucleotides: TGCGCCAGCAGCCCCGACCCGGGACAGACAGATACCGGGGAGCTGTTTTTT. Protein sequence: CASSPDPGQTDTGELFF. The V and J genes are TRBV5-1 and TRBJ2-2, with 7 bases matching TRBD1. CDR3 size: 17 residues. V dropped 4 bases and J dropped 5; count of bases not matched to a gene: 14. The germline V gene has CDR1 SGHRS and CDR2 YFSETQ. Supplemented by reference TRBV5-1 and TRBJ2-2, the full variable domain reads KAGVTQTPRYLIKTRGQQVTLSCSPISGHRSVSWYQQTPGQGLQFLFEYFSETQRNKGNFPGRFSGRQFSNSRSEMNVSTLELGDSALYLCASSPDPGQTDTGELFFGEGSRLTVL.

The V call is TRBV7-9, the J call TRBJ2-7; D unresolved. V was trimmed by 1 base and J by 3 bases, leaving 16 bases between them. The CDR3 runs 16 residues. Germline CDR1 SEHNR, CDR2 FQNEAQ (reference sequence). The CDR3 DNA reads TGTGCCAGCAGCTTAGTCCCCGACGACAACCGCTACGAGCAGTACTTC. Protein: CASSLVPDDNRYEQYF.

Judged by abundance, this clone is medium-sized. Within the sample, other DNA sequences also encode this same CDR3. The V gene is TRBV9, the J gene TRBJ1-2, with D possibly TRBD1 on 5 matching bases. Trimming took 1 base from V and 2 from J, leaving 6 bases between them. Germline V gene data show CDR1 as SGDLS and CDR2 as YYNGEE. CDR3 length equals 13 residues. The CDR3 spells CASSVTGNYGYTF. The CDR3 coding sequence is TGTGCCAGCAGCGTAACAGGAAACTATGGCTACACCTTC.

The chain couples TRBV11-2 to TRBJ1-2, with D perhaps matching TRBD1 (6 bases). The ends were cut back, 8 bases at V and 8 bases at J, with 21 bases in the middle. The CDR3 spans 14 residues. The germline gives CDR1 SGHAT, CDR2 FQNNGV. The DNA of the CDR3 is TGTGCCAGCCGGCGGGGGGCCCGTGAATGGGGCTACACCTTC. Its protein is CASRRGAREWGYTF.